This TCR beta chain derives from a study of T cells in women clearing cervical HPV infection. Study overall: Cases' blood sampling followed lesion detection by median about 21 weeks (90 to 200). Study-wide points: Timing of associations relative to infection is unclear; T-cell subsets were not isolated. Repertoire richness, not evenness, was significantly elevated in CIN3+ cases versus controls.

Sequenced by immunoSEQ multiplex PCR; TCRdb stores in-frame clones only, minus some. This listing includes 44,000 or so clones. Germline V gene sequence: CDR1 SNHLY, CDR2 FYNNEI. The V and J ends lost 4 bases and 0 bases respectively, with 13 bases between them. This CDR3 has 16 residues. For this clone: What it binds is not known. Read sequence stops 3 residues before the CDR3 end, and the germline J gene provides the missing end.

Input material: blood buffy coat. The origin of this receptor is a woman between 18 and 69 years old with a cervical HPV16 infection that either progressed to CIN3+ or cleared (not recorded which). V and J are TRBV2 and TRBJ1-5; possibly TRBD1 for D (5 bases). The sequenced CDR3 bases are TGTGCCAGCAGTGTGGACACATTATATAGCAATCAGCCC. It specifies CASSVDTLYSNQP. The full-length CDR3 reads as CASSVDTLYSNQPQHF.